What follows are 17 T cell receptor beta chains derived from one specimen sequenced in a study of cytomegalovirus exposure and HLA in healthy donors (dated by TCRdb to about 2017). Preparation of the library involved the immunoSEQ multiplex PCR assay. A mixture of 60 forward primers for TCR Vbeta segments and 13 reverse primers for TCR Jbeta segments was used in the multiplex PCR. Held by TCRdb, this immuneACCESS table contains in-frame sequences only and omits some clones. Under half of the omission traces to an unresolved V gene where checked; the cause of the rest is unknown. Here the sample has 150,000 or so clones; roughly 85% occur a single time. The top ten clones comprise 0.5% to 0.85% of the sample. Sequencing was performed on PBMCs. These receptors were collected from a male donor in good health and CMV-seronegative.

V is TRBV10-3 and J is TRBJ1-2; 9 bases align to TRBD1. With 2 bases clipped from V and 5 bases from J, the junction kept 6 bases outside the gene matches. The CDR3 runs to 15 residues. Germline V gives CDR1 ENHRY, CDR2 SYGVKD. The CDR3 sequence is CAISEIQGASYGYTF. For the CDR3, the DNA is TGTGCCATCAGTGAGATACAGGGGGCATCGTATGGCTACACCTTC.

The table lists this clone with a few counts. The genes are TRBV6-5 and TRBJ2-5, with TRBD2 matching 8 bases. Losses at the gene ends were 5 bases for V and 5 bases for J; bases not matched to a gene: 10. The CDR3 extends over 15 amino acids. Per the germline V gene, CDR1 is MNHEY and CDR2 is SVGAGI. CDR3 loop: CASSPERERLETQYF. Written as DNA, the CDR3 is TGTGCCAGCAGTCCCGAGCGGGAGAGGTTGGAGACCCAGTACTTC.

The V and J genes are TRBV11-2 and TRBJ2-3; a weak D match, TRBD2 (5 bases). Between the trimmed V and J ends, which lost 1 base and 0 bases, there was a span of 11 bases. Looked up from germline, CDR1 is SGHAT and CDR2 is FQNNGV. This CDR3 has 16 residues. The CDR3 DNA reads as TGTGCCAGCAGCTTAGGAGGGAGAGGGAGCACAGATACGCAGTATTTT. It specifies CASSLGGRGSTDTQYF.

V gene TRBV5-1 combines with J gene TRBJ1-1; TRBD1 matches at 12 bases. The CDR3 runs to 15 residues. CDR1 and CDR2 (germline): SGHRS, YFSETQ. The J segment lost 1 base and the V segment lost 7 bases, leaving 5 bases of the junction unmatched. The CDR3 DNA sequence: TGCGCCAGCGGGACAGGGGGCGCTGGGAACACTGAAGCTTTCTTT. This gives the protein CASGTGGAGNTEAFF.

The V gene is TRBV15, the J gene TRBJ2-3; possibly TRBD1 for D (6 bases). CDR1 is LNHNV, CDR2 YYDKDF, per germline (reference sequence). The CDR3 totals 16 residues. Deletions cut 0 bases from V and 4 bases from J, with 14 bases between. In DNA form, the CDR3 reads TGTGCCACCAGCAGAGAGGGGACAAGGAGCCCAGATACGCAGTATTTT. Translated, it gives CATSREGTRSPDTQYF.

This chain links TRBV6-5 with TRBJ1-5, with D perhaps matching TRBD1 (6 bases). Between the trimmed V and J ends, which lost 2 bases and 4 bases, there was a span of 6 bases. This CDR3 has 13 amino acids. Germline lookup yields CDR1 MNHEY and CDR2 SVGAGI. The CDR3 DNA follows: TGTGCCAGCAGTTACCAGGGGAATCAGCCCCAGCATTTT. Amino acids: CASSYQGNQPQHF.

The genes are TRBV7-6 and TRBJ2-2; 8 nucleotides line up with TRBD1. This CDR3 has 16 residues. J gave up 3 bases and V 5 bases, and 8 bases lay outside the gene matches. In germline, CDR1 is SGHVS, CDR2 FNYEAQ. The CDR3 nucleotides are TGTGCCAGCAGCGCTGGACAGGGACTGGACACCGGGGAGCTGTTTTTT. It yields the protein CASSAGQGLDTGELFF.

This clone was detected only a few times. This chain connects TRBV11-3 to TRBJ2-7; 7 positions agree with TRBD2. Germline V gene lookup returns CDR1 SGHNT and CDR2 YENEEA. CDR3 size: 14 residues. J gave up 4 bases and V 1 base, and 4 bases lay outside the gene matches. As DNA, the CDR3 is TGTGCCAGCAGCTTAGTAACGGGGGGTTACGAGCAGTACTTC. It is translated as CASSLVTGGYEQYF. Full variable domain (outside the CDR3, taken from reference TRBV11-3 and TRBJ2-7): EAGVVQSPRYKIIEKKQPVAFWCNPISGHNTLYWYLQNLGQGPELLIRYENEEAVDDSQLPKDRFSAERLKGVDSTLKIQPAELGDSAVYLCASSLVTGGYEQYFGPGTRLTVT.

The V and J genes are TRBV29-1 and TRBJ1-4, with TRBD1 identical over 8 bases. The CDR3 is made up of 14 amino acids. Germline values: CDR1 SQVTM, CDR2 ANQGSEA. The CDR3 nucleotides read TGCATCCGGGACAGGTTTGATACTAATGAAAAACTGTTTTTT. Translated: CIRDRFDTNEKLFF. Full variable domain (missing parts from reference TRBV29-1 and TRBJ1-4): SAVISQKPSRDICQRGTSLTIQCQVDSQVTMMFWYRQQPGQSLTLIATANQGSEATYESGFVIDKFPISRPNLTFSTLTVSNMSPEDSSIYLCIRDRFDTNEKLFFGSGTQLSVL.

The chain joins TRBV7-9 to TRBJ1-4, with 7 nucleotides matching TRBD1. CDR1 SEHNR and CDR2 FQNEAQ come from the germline V gene (reference sequence). V shed 5 bases and J 7 bases; nucleotides not matched to a gene: 7. This CDR3 is 14 amino acids long. In DNA, the CDR3 is TGTGCCAGCAGCGAGGACAGGATATTTGAAAAACTGTTTTTT. This codes for CASSEDRIFEKLFF.

This clone appeared a few times. The rearrangement joins TRBV27 to TRBJ2-1, with 8 nucleotides matching TRBD2. The CDR3 totals 16 residues. Germline CDR1 is MNHEY and CDR2 is SMNVEV (reference sequence). Trimming at V came to 4 bases and at J to 0 bases, leaving 5 bases not matched to a gene. The CDR3 loop is CASSSSSGLSYNEQFF. In nucleotides, the CDR3 is TGTGCCAGCAGTTCATCTAGCGGGCTCTCCTACAATGAGCAGTTCTTC.

The V and J genes are TRBV19 and TRBJ1-1; no reliable D call. Germline CDR1 reads LNHDA; CDR2 reads SQIVND (reference sequence). CDR3 length equals 13 residues. V shed 1 base and J shed 4 bases, with 7 bases lying between them. The CDR3 here is CASSIAPSTEAFF. The CDR3 DNA is TGTGCCAGTAGTATAGCCCCTAGCACTGAAGCTTTCTTT.

The chain couples TRBV18 to TRBJ2-5, with 11 bases that match TRBD2. The CDR3 extends over 16 amino acids. Germline V gives CDR1 KGHSH, CDR2 LQKENI. V lost 5 bases and J lost 2; bases outside the gene matches: 7. The CDR3 DNA reads TGTGCCAGCTCAACAAGGGGACTAGCGGCTCAAGAGACCCAGTACTTC. It specifies CASSTRGLAAQETQYF.

The rearrangement links TRBV19 to TRBJ1-1; weak D call: TRBD1 (6 bases). Germline V gene sequence: CDR1 LNHDA, CDR2 SQIVND (reference sequence). V was clipped by 4 bases and J by 11 bases, with 14 bases between them. This CDR3 has 12 amino acids. Written as DNA, the CDR3 is TGTGCCAGTAGTACAGGGGCGTGGGAGGCTTTCTTT. Residues: CASSTGAWEAFF.

V and J are TRBV4-1 and TRBJ2-2, with TRBD1 as a possible D gene (5 bases). This CDR3 region has 17 residues. V lost 0 bases, J lost 4 bases, and 15 bases lay in between. The germline V gene has CDR1 MGHRA and CDR2 YSYEKL. The CDR3 loop reads CASSQDPDSVFTGELFF. CDR3 sequence (DNA): TGCGCCAGCAGCCAAGATCCTGACAGTGTTTTCACCGGGGAGCTGTTTTTT.

This chain joins TRBV18 and TRBJ2-7, with 10 bases aligning to TRBD2. Germline CDR1 KGHSH, CDR2 LQKENI. There are 16 residues in the CDR3. Unmatched junction bases numbered 11, after V lost 8 bases and J lost 1 base. The CDR3: CASNSPEREGSYEQYF. As DNA, the CDR3 is TGTGCCAGCAACTCCCCGGAGCGGGAGGGTTCCTACGAGCAGTACTTC.

The chain combines TRBV27 with TRBJ1-5; D is perhaps TRBD1 (6 bases). Trimming cost V 3 bases and J 4 bases, with 10 bases left between them. The CDR3 contains 14 residues. The V gene's germline CDR1 is MNHEY and CDR2 SMNVEV (reference sequence). The CDR3 protein is CASSFQGQNQPQHF. The DNA for the CDR3 is TGTGCCAGCAGTTTTCAAGGACAGAATCAGCCCCAGCATTTT.